Each of the 22 T cell receptor beta chains below was sequenced from the same sample in a study of regulatory T cells in long-lasting Graves disease. Time point given: newly diagnosed GD, antithyroid drugs for less than 3 months. There was RNA extracted from PBMCs, and the TCR library was made from it. Library construction for TCR beta used iRepertoire HTBI primers and Arm-PCR of CDR3 regions. MiXCR, run by TCRdb on the multiplex PCR reads, gives a single entry per CDR3 protein. The table records some 600,000 distinct CDR3 sequences, approximately 16% of them present only once. In addition, the sample was reused for a study of T cells in Graves' hyperthyroidism and ophthalmopathy.

The sequencing used peripheral blood mononuclear cells (PBMCs), collected at new diagnosis, from a patient treated with antithyroid drugs. These receptors all stem from a man in his late teens or twenties with Graves disease.

This clonotype was picked up many times. CDR3 loop: CASSLTSGLTTDTQYF. The DNA for the CDR3 is TGTGCCAGCAGTCTCACGTCGGGACTTACCACAGATACGCAGTATTTT. The chain links TRBV12-3 or TRBV12-4 to TRBJ2-3; maybe TRBD2 (6 bases). The CDR3 is made up of 16 amino acids. The V gene lost 5 bases and the J gene lost 2 bases, with 17 bases spanning the gap.

This clonotype was seen repeatedly, ten times or more. The chain combines TRBV2 with TRBJ1-1; D not resolved. The V gene's germline CDR1 is SNHLY and CDR2 FYNNEI. The CDR3 totals 13 residues. Trimming cost V 3 bases and J 0 bases, with 5 bases left between them. CDR3 region: CASSDQMNTEAFF. The CDR3 coding sequence is TGTGCCAGCAGTGATCAGATGAACACTGAAGCTTTCTTT.

Concerning this clonotype: This may be a read error, as it is one base from a much larger clone. The rearrangement joins TRBV2 to TRBJ2-1; 14 bases are shared with TRBD2. The germline gives CDR1 SNHLY, CDR2 FYNNEI. The CDR3 runs to 15 residues. V was clipped by 6 bases and J by 9 bases; unmatched bases: 7. CDR3 coding DNA: TGTGCCAGCAGGGGACTAGCGGGAGTTCGTAGTGAGCAGTTCTTC. Translation gives CASRGLAGVRSEQFF.

As regards this clonotype: This may be a read error, as it is one base from a much larger clone. The chain links TRBV20-1 to TRBJ2-5; 10 bases fit TRBD2. CDR3 length equals 15 residues. Germline V lookup: CDR1 DFQATT, CDR2 SNEGSKA (reference sequence). CDR3 DNA sequence: TGCAGTGCCGGAGACCTAGCGGGAGATGGAGAGACCCTGTACTTC. Translation: CSAGDLAGDGETLYF.

Only a few counts were recorded for this clonotype. The chain combines TRBV20-1 with TRBJ2-5; 12 nucleotides line up with TRBD2. Losses at the gene ends were 0 bases for V and 5 bases for J; bases not matched to a gene: 4. The length of the CDR3 is 15 residues. The germline CDR1 and CDR2 sequences are DFQATT and SNEGSKA (reference sequence). The DNA of the CDR3 is TGCAGTGCTAGAGAGACTAGCGGGAGCTTGGAGACCCAGTACTTC. Translation: CSARETSGSLETQYF.

This clonotype came up many times. The chain is built from TRBV4-2 and TRBJ1-2, with 8 bases aligning to TRBD1. CDR3 length: 15 residues. J gave up 2 bases and V 1 base, and 3 bases lay outside the gene matches. Germline loops: CDR1 LGHNA, CDR2 YNFKEQ. This CDR3 reads CASSQGGQANYGYTF. Here the CDR3 DNA reads TGTGCCAGCAGCCAAGGGGGACAGGCGAACTATGGCTACACCTTC.

The sample holds many counts of this clonotype. The rearrangement uses TRBV12-3 or TRBV12-4 and TRBJ1-2; TRBD1 is a possible D gene (5 bases). The germline V and J ends were trimmed by 4 bases and 3 bases, with 9 bases remaining between them. The CDR3 contains 13 residues. CDR3 sequence: CASSWGRDYGYTF. The CDR3 nucleotides read TGTGCCAGCAGTTGGGGCAGGGACTATGGCTACACCTTC.

In this sample, this clonotype turned up a few times. The chain is built from TRBV25-1 and TRBJ2-7; 10 bases align to TRBD2. This CDR3 spans 16 amino acids. The V segment lost 1 base and the J segment 5 bases; nucleotides outside the gene matches: 8. Germline values: CDR1 MGHDK, CDR2 SYGVNS. The CDR3 loop reads CASSEWPSGSVNEQYF. DNA for the CDR3: TGTGCCAGCAGTGAATGGCCTAGCGGGAGTGTGAACGAGCAGTACTTC.

This clonotype has only one observation. This chain links TRBV28 with TRBJ2-7; D is possibly TRBD2 (5 bases). The CDR3 has 15 residues. Per germline, CDR1 MDHEN and CDR2 SYDVKM. V was pared by 5 bases and J by 1 base, with 15 bases between. CDR3 amino acids: CASSPISGASYEQYF. CDR3 coding DNA: TGTGCCAGCAGTCCCATCAGCGGAGCATCCTACGAGCAGTACTTC.

This clonotype showed up just a few times. The genes are TRBV30 and TRBJ2-7; perhaps D is TRBD1 or TRBD2 (5 bases each). Germline CDR1 is GTSNPN and CDR2 is SVGIG (reference sequence). The CDR3 has 12 residues. V gave up 2 bases and J gave up 4 bases, with 9 bases separating them. The CDR3 nucleotides are TGTGCCTGGAGTTTTGGGGGTTACGAGCAGTACTTC. It specifies CAWSFGGYEQYF.

This clonotype was counted between two and nine times. J is TRBJ2-5 and V is TRBV15; possibly TRBD1 for D (7 bases). The CDR3 runs 16 residues. Germline lookup yields CDR1 LNHNV and CDR2 YYDKDF (reference sequence). With 0 bases removed from V and 5 bases from J, the gap between germline ends came to 16 bases. In DNA, the CDR3 is TGTGCCACCAGCAGAGATTGGGCAGGGGGGCGGGAGACCCAGTACTTC. Translating it yields CATSRDWAGGRETQYF.

This clonotype was seen many times. V and J are TRBV18 and TRBJ2-1, with D tentatively TRBD1 or TRBD2 (5 bases each). The CDR3 has 16 residues. Germline V gene lookup returns CDR1 KGHSH and CDR2 LQKENI. V dropped 3 bases and J dropped 6 bases, with 18 bases sitting between them. CDR3 bases: TGTGCCAGCTCACCTCCCGGGACCCCTCAAAGCAATGAGCAGTTCTTC. It yields the protein CASSPPGTPQSNEQFF. Looking up the rest from reference TRBV18 and TRBJ2-1 gives the full variable domain: NAGVMQNPRHLVRRRGQEARLRCSPMKGHSHVYWYRQLPEEGLKFMVYLQKENIIDESGMPKERFSAEFPKEGPSILRIQQVVRGDSAAYFCASSPPGTPQSNEQFFGPGTRLTVL.

CDR3 sequence: CASSPPGTSGMARNTGELFF. CDR3 nucleotides: TGCGCCAGCAGCCCCCCCGGGACTAGCGGGATGGCGCGGAACACCGGGGAGCTGTTTTTT. The chain is built from TRBV5-1 and TRBJ2-2; 13 bases line up with TRBD2. CDR1 is SGHRS, CDR2 YFSETQ, per germline. The V segment lost 4 bases and the J segment 1 base; nucleotides outside the gene matches: 13. CDR3 length: 20 residues.

V and J are TRBV4-1 and TRBJ2-1; 9 bases align to TRBD2. Gene TRBJ2-7 matches the end of the DNA better, so the J call may be wrong. CDR1 is MGHRA, CDR2 YSYEKL, per germline. This CDR3 contains 19 residues. CDR3 coding DNA: TGCGCCAGCAGCCAAGTCCCAGACCTAAATAGCGGGAGCGGAAATGAGCAGTACTTC. Protein sequence: CASSQVPDLNSGSGNEQYF.

The rearrangement links TRBV14 to TRBJ2-3, with no clear D. V lost 5 bases, J lost 1 base, and 13 bases lay in between. CDR1 is SGHDN, CDR2 FVKESK, per germline. The length of the CDR3 is 15 residues. Written as DNA, the CDR3 is TGTGCCAGCAGCAAGTCGGTTAAGGGCACAGATACGCAGTATTTT. Protein sequence: CASSKSVKGTDTQYF.

V usage is TRBV5-1 and J usage is TRBJ1-3, with D hard to call. This CDR3 has 14 residues. In germline, CDR1 is SGHRS, CDR2 YFSETQ. V dropped 2 bases and J dropped 4 bases, with 10 bases sitting between them. The CDR3 nucleotides read TGCGCCAGCAGCTTCGCGGGGTCCGGAAACACCATATATTTT. Translated: CASSFAGSGNTIYF.

This clonotype has a count of ten or more. The J gene is TRBJ2-1, the V gene TRBV11-3, with no clear D. CDR1 and CDR2 (germline): SGHNT, YENEEA. This CDR3 spans 14 amino acids. V lost 4 bases and J 7 bases, leaving 14 bases between the germline ends. CDR3 bases: TGTGCCAGCAGCTCCCCGATAGCCCGGAATGAGCAGTTCTTC. Its translation is CASSSPIARNEQFF.

V usage is TRBV27 and J usage is TRBJ1-4, with D possibly being TRBD1 (6 bases). The CDR3 has 15 amino acids. V was pared by 4 bases and J by 7 bases, with 16 bases between. Germline CDR1 MNHEY, CDR2 SMNVEV (reference sequence). This CDR3 is CASSSTGPGSEKLFF. As DNA, the CDR3 is TGTGCCAGCAGTTCCACAGGGCCGGGGAGTGAAAAACTGTTTTTT.

The genes are TRBV20-1 and TRBJ1-6; possibly TRBD1 for D (5 bases). Deletions cut 1 base from V and 13 bases from J, with 17 bases between. The CDR3 totals 14 residues. Per germline, CDR1 DFQATT and CDR2 SNEGSKA (reference sequence). The CDR3 region is CSARAEQGLLPLHF. For the CDR3, the DNA is TGCAGTGCTAGAGCGGAGCAGGGCTTACTGCCCCTCCACTTT.

This chain connects TRBV29-1 to TRBJ1-5; 8 bases match TRBD1. Losses at the gene ends were 4 bases for V and 7 bases for J; bases not matched to a gene: 6. The germline V gene encodes CDR1 SQVTM and CDR2 ANQGSEA. This CDR3 region has 13 residues. The CDR3 DNA follows: TGCAGCGTTGGTCCAGGGGGCGACCAGCCCCAGCATTTT. It translates to CSVGPGGDQPQHF.

The rearrangement uses TRBV10-3 and TRBJ1-3; 9 bases line up with TRBD1. The CDR3 consists of 16 residues. The germline V gene encodes CDR1 ENHRY and CDR2 SYGVKD. V lost 4 bases, J lost 3 bases, and 7 bases stayed unmatched. CDR3 coding DNA: TGTGCCATCAGTGCTGTACAGACAGGGGGTGGAAACACCATATATTTT. As protein: CAISAVQTGGGNTIYF.

This clonotype was seen ten or more times. The J gene is TRBJ2-7, the V gene TRBV5-1; TRBD1 is a possible D gene (6 bases). Germline V gene data show CDR1 as SGHRS and CDR2 as YFSETQ. The CDR3 is 14 residues long. The V gene lost 5 bases and the J gene lost 2 bases, with 14 bases spanning the gap. The CDR3 sequence is CASRAWGQAYEQYF. The DNA for the CDR3 is TGCGCCAGCAGAGCTTGGGGACAAGCCTACGAGCAGTACTTC.